This is a list of T cell receptor beta chains from one sample in a study of cytomegalovirus exposure and HLA in healthy donors. Some clones are missing from TCRdb's copy, which holds only in-frame ones; the method was immunoSEQ multiplex PCR. Of about 190,000 clones listed, about 80% are singletons. What was sequenced was PBMCs. The receptors were gathered from a woman aged 18 to 35 in good health and CMV-seropositive. CDR3s include the opening cysteine and the closing phenylalanine or tryptophan. A D gene is named only where the DNA matches it firmly. Clone size is shown for a subset of rows, as once, few, many or a class of expanded clone.

v_gene	j_gene	abundance	d_gene	CDR3nt	CDR3aa
TRBV2	TRBJ1-1	-	-	TGTGCCAGCAGTGATGGCCGGGCTGAAGCTTTCTTT	CASSDGRAEAFF
TRBV7-3	TRBJ2-1	once	TRBD2	TGTGCCAGCAGCTCCCTCCGAGGAAGCGGGGGTCCCGACAATGAGCAGTTCTTC	CASSSLRGSGGPDNEQFF
TRBV5-1	TRBJ2-3	-	TRBD2	TGCGCCAGCAGCGTGGCGGGGGAAGATACGCAGTATTTT	CASSVAGEDTQYF
TRBV28	TRBJ1-4	-	TRBD1	TGTGCCAGCAGGTCCCACAGGGGAGCTAATGAAAAACTGTTTTTT	CASRSHRGANEKLFF
TRBV7-7	TRBJ2-5	-	-	TGTGCCAGTCCAGGAGGGGGCGGGGAGACCCAGTACTTC	CASPGGGGETQYF
TRBV7-9	TRBJ2-7	-	TRBD2	TGTGCCAGCAGCGACCCACTTCCTAGCGGGGGATACGAGCAGTACTTC	CASSDPLPSGGYEQYF
TRBV15	TRBJ2-2	once	-	TGTGCCACCAGCAGAGCCAAACAATCAACCGGGGAGCTGTTTTTT	CATSRAKQSTGELFF
TRBV2	TRBJ1-2	-	TRBD1	TGTGCCAGCAGTTACGACAGGGCGGAAAACTATGGCTACACCTTC	CASSYDRAENYGYTF
TRBV19	TRBJ1-3	-	TRBD1	TGTGCCAGTAGTATCCGTACAGGGGCTGGAAACACCATATATTTT	CASSIRTGAGNTIYF
TRBV28	TRBJ1-5	many	-	TGTGCCAGCAGTCCTGGGGGGGAAGTATCCCGTCAGCCCCAGCATTTT	CASSPGGEVSRQPQHF
TRBV2	TRBJ2-3	-	-	TGTGCCAGCACCCCAGGTGGGGCTTCTGGTACGCAGTATTTT	CASTPGGASGTQYF
TRBV4-1	TRBJ1-1	once	TRBD1	TGCGCCAGCAGCCAGACAGGGGGGAACACTGAAGCTTTCTTT	CASSQTGGNTEAFF
TRBV5-6	TRBJ1-1	-	TRBD1	TGTGCCAGCAGCTTCTTTCTCAGGGGGGCCCTGGAAGCTTTCTTT	CASSFFLRGALEAFF
TRBV12-5	TRBJ1-2	-	-	TGTGCTAGTGGTTTGGTACCGGGGCAGGGGTATGGCTACACCTTC	CASGLVPGQGYGYTF
TRBV29-1	TRBJ1-2	-	-	TGCAGCGTTGAAACGGCGACAGATAACTATGGCTACACCTTC	CSVETATDNYGYTF
TRBV15	TRBJ2-7	-	-	TGTGCCACCAGCCCCCCCCGTCAGGGTACCTACGAGCAGTACTTC	CATSPPRQGTYEQYF